Following are 13 T cell receptor beta chains from one sample sequenced in a study of CD8+ T cells in alopecia areata. The treatment is: oral pan-JAK inhibitor, 5-10 mg twice daily. Following RNA extraction, reverse transcription yielded cDNA that acted as the sequencing template. TCRdb keeps only in-frame clones here, not all; method: immunoSEQ multiplex PCR. The sample consists of about 300,000 clones, about three fifths of them appearing once. Specimen: CD4+ T cells sorted from blood, collected at week 24, from a patient treated with tofacitinib. All receptors derive from a human donor with alopecia areata.

CDR3: CATTPGGQAAKNIQYF. The CDR3 DNA reads as TGTGCCACCACCCCCGGAGGACAGGCCGCTAAAAACATTCAGTACTTC. The chain carries TRBV15 and TRBJ2-4; 7 bases are a match to TRBD1. The CDR3 runs 16 residues. In germline, CDR1 is LNHNV, CDR2 YYDKDF (reference sequence). The J segment lost 4 bases and the V segment lost 7 bases, leaving 13 bases of the junction unmatched. The complete variable domain, with remaining parts taken from reference TRBV15 and TRBJ2-4, reads DAMVIQNPRYQVTQFGKPVTLSCSQTLNHNVMYWYQQKSSQAPKLLFHYYDKDFNNEADTPDNFQSRRPNTSFCFLDIRSPGLGDTAMYLCATTPGGQAAKNIQYFGAGTRLSVL.

The V and J genes are TRBV27 and TRBJ2-2; perhaps D is TRBD1 or TRBD2 (5 bases each). This CDR3 region has 15 residues. Trimming stripped 6 bases from V and 3 bases from J, with 14 bases between. Germline V gene sequence: CDR1 MNHEY, CDR2 SMNVEV (reference sequence). The CDR3 protein is CASSQGRGDTGELFF. As DNA, the CDR3 is TGTGCCAGCAGCCAGGGACGAGGGGACACCGGGGAGCTGTTTTTT.

The V and J genes are TRBV4-2 and TRBJ2-3; D is unresolved. V lost 1 base and J lost 0, with 8 bases in between. Germline V lookup: CDR1 LGHNA, CDR2 YNFKEQ. The CDR3 has 15 residues. CDR3 DNA sequence: TGTGCCAGCAGCCAAGGCGGACCTAGCACAGATACGCAGTATTTT. Amino acid sequence: CASSQGGPSTDTQYF.

This clone appeared a few times. The gene calls are TRBV5-4 and TRBJ1-4, with unresolved D. This CDR3 is 15 amino acids long. V dropped 4 bases and J dropped 4 bases, with 14 bases sitting between them. CDR1 is SGHNT, CDR2 YYREEE, per germline (reference sequence). CDR3 DNA: TGTGCCAGCAGCACCGAGGGCCCCAGTAATGAAAAACTGTTTTTT. Its translation is CASSTEGPSNEKLFF.

The genes are TRBV4-3 and TRBJ1-5; D unresolved. Trimming stripped 1 base from V and 7 bases from J, with 8 bases between. The germline V gene has CDR1 LGHNA and CDR2 YSLEER. The CDR3 consists of 13 residues. The CDR3 here is CASSQGSGQPQHF. The CDR3 bases are TGCGCCAGCAGCCAAGGCTCCGGGCAGCCCCAGCATTTT.

This clone was seen a few times. V and J are TRBV10-3 and TRBJ1-6; a weak D match, TRBD1 (5 bases). There are 17 residues in the CDR3. The germline V gene has CDR1 ENHRY and CDR2 SYGVKD. Trimming removed 6 bases from V and 6 bases from J, with 21 bases in between. In nucleotides, the CDR3 is TGTGCCATCAGGGGGATGGCCTCCCAGGGAGCTAATTCACCCCTCCACTTT. Its translation is CAIRGMASQGANSPLHF.

This clone came up once. The J gene is TRBJ2-7, the V gene TRBV2, with 8 positions matching TRBD1. The CDR3 spans 18 residues. Trimming at V came to 6 bases and at J to 2 bases, leaving 18 bases not matched to a gene. Germline V gene data show CDR1 as SNHLY and CDR2 as FYNNEI. CDR3: CASSHPRTGLEGAYEQYF. The CDR3 nucleotides read TGTGCCAGCAGCCACCCTCGGACAGGGCTGGAGGGGGCCTACGAGCAGTACTTC.

This clone has only a few counts. The J gene is TRBJ2-6, the V gene TRBV28; a possible D gene is TRBD1 (6 bases). The germline V gene encodes CDR1 MDHEN and CDR2 SYDVKM. Trimming shortened V by 4 bases and J by 4 bases, and 8 bases separated the two germline ends. CDR3 length equals 14 residues. The DNA of the CDR3 is TGTGCCAGCAGTTCAGGGGTCGGGGCCAACGTCCTGACTTTC. Amino acids: CASSSGVGANVLTF.

This sequence joins TRBV6-5 and TRBJ1-5; 8 bases align to TRBD1. Germline values: CDR1 MNHEY, CDR2 SVGAGI. V lost 3 bases and J lost 6; bases outside the gene matches: 7. The CDR3 extends over 15 amino acids. The CDR3 DNA is TGTGCCAGCAGTTATCGCAGGACAGGGTCTCAGCCCCAGCATTTT. It translates to CASSYRRTGSQPQHF.

V is TRBV28 and J is TRBJ2-2, with D unresolved. V lost 6 bases to trimming and J lost 5 bases, with 10 bases between them. Germline CDR1 reads MDHEN; CDR2 reads SYDVKM. This CDR3 comprises 13 residues. This CDR3 is CASRLDGTGELFF. DNA for the CDR3: TGTGCCAGCAGGCTAGACGGGACCGGGGAGCTGTTTTTT.

The chain uses TRBV5-6 and TRBJ2-3; a possible D gene is TRBD1 (5 bases). The CDR3 is 12 amino acids. V lost 4 bases, J lost 10 bases, and 13 bases lay in between. The V gene's germline CDR1 is SGHDT and CDR2 YYEEEE. The CDR3 region is CASSEDTRAQYF. CDR3 DNA sequence: TGTGCCAGCAGCGAGGACACTCGAGCGCAGTATTTT.

This sequence joins TRBV29-1 and TRBJ1-1, with 7 bases matching TRBD1. With 6 bases clipped from V and 11 bases from J, the junction kept 9 bases outside the gene matches. This CDR3 comprises 11 residues. In germline, CDR1 is SQVTM, CDR2 ANQGSEA. This CDR3 reads CSVEGDRVAFF. CDR3 sequence (DNA): TGCAGCGTGGAGGGAGACAGGGTGGCTTTCTTT.

This clone appeared a few times. The rearrangement links TRBV5-1 to TRBJ1-1; maybe TRBD1 (5 bases). This CDR3 region has 14 residues. Deletions cut 5 bases from V and 1 base from J, with 12 bases between. Germline values: CDR1 SGHRS, CDR2 YFSETQ. The CDR3 protein is CASRRGGQNTEAFF. In DNA form, the CDR3 reads TGCGCCAGCAGACGTGGTGGACAGAACACTGAAGCTTTCTTT.